This paragraph reports one T cell receptor (beta chain). This sample was taken from a study of blood T cell repertoires in COVID-19. Assay: immunoSEQ multiplex PCR; the TCRdb copy retains only in-frame clones and omits some. The table shows nearly 55,000 clones, with approximately 84% occurring only once. The source is a human donor with active or convalescent COVID-19. The donor label of this sample is uncertain. The sequencing input was peripheral blood.

For the CDR3, the DNA is TGTGCCAGCAGTAAGGGACAGCAGAACACTGAAGCTTTCTTT. Its protein product is CASSKGQQNTEAFF. This chain links TRBV6-5 with TRBJ1-1, with TRBD1 identical over 7 bases. Trimming at V came to 5 bases and at J to 1 base, leaving 4 bases not matched to a gene. CDR3 length equals 14 residues. Germline CDR1 reads MNHEY; CDR2 reads SVGAGI.